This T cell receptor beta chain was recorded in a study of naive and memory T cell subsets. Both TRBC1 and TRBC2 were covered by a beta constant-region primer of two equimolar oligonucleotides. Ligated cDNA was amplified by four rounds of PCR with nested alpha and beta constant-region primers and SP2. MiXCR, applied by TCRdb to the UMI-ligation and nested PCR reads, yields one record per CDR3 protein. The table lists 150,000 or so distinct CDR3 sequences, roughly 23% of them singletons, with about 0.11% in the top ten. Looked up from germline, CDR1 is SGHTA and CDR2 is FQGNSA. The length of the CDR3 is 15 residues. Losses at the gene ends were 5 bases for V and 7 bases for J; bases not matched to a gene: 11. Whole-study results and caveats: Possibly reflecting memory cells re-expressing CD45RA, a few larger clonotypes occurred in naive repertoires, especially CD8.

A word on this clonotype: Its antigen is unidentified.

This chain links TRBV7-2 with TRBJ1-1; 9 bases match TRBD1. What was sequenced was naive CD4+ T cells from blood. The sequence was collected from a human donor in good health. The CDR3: CASSMNGQGYNEAFF. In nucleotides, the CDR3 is TGTGCCAGCAGCATGAACGGACAGGGGTATAATGAAGCTTTCTTT. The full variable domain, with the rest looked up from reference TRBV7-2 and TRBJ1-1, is GAGVSQSPSNKVTEKGKDVELRCDPISGHTALYWYRQSLGQGLEFLIYFQGNSAPDKSGLPSDRFSAERTGGSVSTLTIQRTQQEDSAVYLCASSMNGQGYNEAFFGQGTRLTVV.